This TCR beta chain is drawn from a study of blood T cell repertoires in COVID-19. Overall study context: From T cells, B-cell-depleted T cells, or PBMCs came the material, which was cDNA or gDNA.

Germline V CDR1 and CDR2: SGHAT, FQNNGV. The CDR3 totals 14 residues. Trimming at V came to 5 bases and at J to 6 bases, leaving 5 bases not matched to a gene. Data came from immunoSEQ multiplex PCR; TCRdb stores just in-frame clones and leaves some out. The data contain 300,000 to 400,000 clones, approximately 90% of them seen just once; the ten biggest clones take up approximately 1.2%. Sequences were obtained from PBMCs or T cells enriched from blood (not recorded which). The receptor comes from a woman aged 18-29 years who had recovered from COVID-19. The rearrangement joins TRBV11-2 to TRBJ1-1; 11 nucleotides match TRBD1. CDR3 DNA sequence: TGTGCCAGCAGCCCAGGACAGGGGGCGTCTGAAGCTTTCTTT. It specifies CASSPGQGASEAFF. The variable domain in full, completed from reference TRBV11-2 and TRBJ1-1, reads EAGVAQSPRYKIIEKRQSVAFWCNPISGHATLYWYQQILGQGPKLLIQFQNNGVVDDSQLPKDRFSAERLKGVDSTLKIQPAKLEDSAVYLCASSPGQGASEAFFGQGTRLTVV.